The source of this T cell receptor beta chain is a study of response to subunit inactivated influenza vaccine. This clonotype has a count of ten or more. Its cognate antigen is unknown. Findings and caveats of the study: Researchers suggested that each seasonal influenza vaccination recruits few new T cells.

This CDR3 region has 13 residues. V lost 5 bases, J lost 5 bases, and 3 bases stayed unmatched. CDR1 and CDR2 from the germline V gene are MNHEY and SMNVEV (reference sequence). From the RT-PCR reads, TCRdb called clonotypes with MiXCR, one entry per CDR3 protein. The repertoire includes about 780,000 distinct CDR3 sequences, 15% to 20% of them detected once, and roughly 11% sits in the top ten. The specimen was PBMCs from blood, collected more than 4 days after vaccination. The source of this sequence is a man in his fifties or sixties who received an inactivated influenza vaccine. The V call is TRBV27, the J call TRBJ2-5; TRBD2 agrees at 9 bases. The DNA of the CDR3 is TGTGCCAGCAGTCGGACTAGCGCGGAGACCCAGTACTTC. Its translation: CASSRTSAETQYF.